This entry lists 25 T cell receptor beta chains sequenced from one sample in a study of long-term antiretroviral therapy in people with HIV. Samples were assayed with immunoSEQ v3.0 at survey level. TCRdb keeps only in-frame clones here, not all; method: immunoSEQ multiplex PCR. The table includes roughly 12,000 clones, over 70% detected once. This specimen consisted of unsorted PBMCs, obtained 0.8 years before starting antiretroviral therapy. Receptors were obtained from a woman aged 40 to 50 with HIV.

The chain joins TRBV7-2 to TRBJ1-1; 8 nucleotides agree with TRBD1. Germline V gives CDR1 SGHTA, CDR2 FQGNSA. The CDR3 has 13 residues. V was pared by 5 bases and J by 7 bases, with 6 bases of the junction left unmatched. The CDR3 reads CASSESQGGEAFF. The CDR3 nucleotides are TGTGCCAGCAGCGAATCACAGGGGGGTGAAGCTTTCTTT.

This rearrangement joins TRBV5-8 to TRBJ1-1; the D gene is possibly TRBD1 (5 bases). V gave up 3 bases and J gave up 0 bases, with 18 bases separating them. The CDR3 has 17 residues. CDR1 SGHTS and CDR2 YDEGEE come from the germline V gene. CDR3 loop: CASSSWTRSQMNTEAFF. CDR3 DNA: TGTGCCAGCAGCTCCTGGACACGGTCTCAGATGAACACTGAAGCTTTCTTT. Supplemented by reference TRBV5-8 and TRBJ1-1, the full variable domain reads EAGVTQSPTHLIKTRGQQATLRCSPISGHTSVYWYQQALGLGLQFLLWYDEGEERNRGNFPPRFSGRQFPNYSSELNVNALELEDSALYLCASSSWTRSQMNTEAFFGQGTRLTVV.

This chain joins TRBV11-2 and TRBJ2-4; tentatively, D is TRBD2 (5 bases). Germline CDR1 and CDR2: SGHAT and FQNNGV. This CDR3 region has 16 residues. Deletions cut 5 bases from V and 0 bases from J, with 14 bases between. This CDR3 is CASSPRAELAKNIQYF. In nucleotides, the CDR3 is TGTGCCAGCAGCCCGAGGGCCGAGCTAGCCAAAAACATTCAGTACTTC. Combining the CDR3 with reference TRBV11-2 and TRBJ2-4 gives the whole variable domain EAGVAQSPRYKIIEKRQSVAFWCNPISGHATLYWYQQILGQGPKLLIQFQNNGVVDDSQLPKDRFSAERLKGVDSTLKIQPAKLEDSAVYLCASSPRAELAKNIQYFGAGTRLSVL.

The V and J genes are TRBV27 and TRBJ1-1; TRBD1 might be the D (5 bases). The CDR3 has 14 residues. The germline V gene has CDR1 MNHEY and CDR2 SMNVEV (reference sequence). V lost 2 bases and J 4 bases, leaving 11 bases between the germline ends. The CDR3 is CASSLGGWGTEAFF. CDR3 sequence (DNA): TGTGCCAGCAGTTTAGGGGGTTGGGGCACTGAAGCTTTCTTT.

The DNA for the CDR3 is TGTGCCAGCAGACCTTCAACCGGGGAGCTGTTTTTT. It encodes CASRPSTGELFF. The rearrangement joins TRBV6-5 to TRBJ2-2; D not certain. V lost 6 bases to trimming and J lost 5 bases, with 7 bases between them. Germline V gene lookup returns CDR1 MNHEY and CDR2 SVGAGI. The CDR3 is made up of 12 amino acids.

The rearrangement joins TRBV5-5 to TRBJ1-4, with D possibly being TRBD1 (5 bases). Germline V gives CDR1 SGHKS, CDR2 YYEKEE (reference sequence). CDR3 length: 15 amino acids. V was trimmed by 4 bases and J by 4 bases, leaving 14 bases between them. The CDR3 nucleotides are TGTGCCAGCAGCACGACAGATTATCTTAATGAAAAACTGTTTTTT. This sequence encodes CASSTTDYLNEKLFF.

The J gene is TRBJ1-1, the V gene TRBV6-5; no firm D call. Germline lookup yields CDR1 MNHEY and CDR2 SVGAGI. The CDR3 covers 13 residues. Trimming pared 8 bases from V and 0 bases from J, leaving 10 bases between. In DNA, the CDR3 is TGTGCCAGCGGGGAAACCGTGAACACTGAAGCTTTCTTT. Translated: CASGETVNTEAFF.

This clone was seen a few times. The CDR3 nucleotides read TGTGCCAGCAGCTTGATTGGGGCTGGAAACACCATATATTTT. Translation: CASSLIGAGNTIYF. This chain links TRBV7-9 with TRBJ1-3; D unresolved. This CDR3 contains 14 residues. Germline V gene sequence: CDR1 SEHNR, CDR2 FQNEAQ (reference sequence). The germline V and J ends were trimmed by 3 bases and 2 bases, with 8 bases remaining between them.

This chain joins TRBV5-4 and TRBJ1-1, with a weak D call TRBD1 (5 bases). The V gene lost 4 bases and the J gene lost 0 bases, with 7 bases spanning the gap. This CDR3 spans 13 amino acids. The V gene's germline CDR1 is SGHNT and CDR2 YYREEE (reference sequence). This CDR3 reads CASSRDLNTEAFF. In DNA form, the CDR3 reads TGTGCCAGCAGCCGGGACTTGAACACTGAAGCTTTCTTT.

This rearrangement joins TRBV6-5 to TRBJ2-3; D not certain. V lost 10 bases, J lost 0 bases, and 17 bases lay in between. Germline CDR1 is MNHEY and CDR2 is SVGAGI. This CDR3 has 15 amino acids. CDR3 amino acids: CATCLNSISTDTQYF. As DNA, the CDR3 is TGTGCCACCTGTCTCAATAGCATAAGCACAGATACGCAGTATTTT.

This clone came up a few times. The chain has TRBV7-2 and TRBJ2-7; 7 bases align to TRBD2. This CDR3 is 15 amino acids long. Germline V gene data show CDR1 as SGHTA and CDR2 as FQGNSA. V dropped 5 bases and J dropped 3; count of bases not matched to a gene: 10. CDR3 in amino acids: CASSPGGGSLYEQYF. The CDR3 DNA follows: TGTGCCAGCAGCCCGGGGGGAGGATCACTCTACGAGCAGTACTTC.

This chain joins TRBV5-6 and TRBJ1-1, with 10 bases aligning to TRBD1. Germline CDR1 and CDR2: SGHDT and YYEEEE. J gave up 10 bases and V 1 base, and 7 bases lay outside the gene matches. The CDR3 has 14 amino acids. CDR3 coding DNA: TGTGCCAGCAGCTTGAGACAGGGGGCCTCGGGAGCTTTCTTT. Translating gives CASSLRQGASGAFF.

This clone was seen only a few times. This chain connects TRBV7-6 to TRBJ2-5, with D uncertain. The CDR3 runs 15 residues. The ends were cut back, 3 bases at V and 5 bases at J, with 16 bases in the middle. The germline V gene encodes CDR1 SGHVS and CDR2 FNYEAQ. CDR3: CASSFSDGVSETQYF. Written as DNA, the CDR3 is TGTGCCAGCAGCTTTTCTGACGGAGTTAGCGAGACCCAGTACTTC.

The chain is built from TRBV6-5 and TRBJ1-2, with 7 bases that match TRBD1. This CDR3 region has 14 residues. The germline CDR1 and CDR2 sequences are MNHEY and SVGAGI. Trimming removed 2 bases from V and 7 bases from J; junction bases left unmatched: 7. Written as DNA, the CDR3 is TGTGCCAGCAGTTACCCGGACAGGAGTCGTGGCTACACCTTC. Translated: CASSYPDRSRGYTF.

In this sample, this clone turned up once. This chain joins TRBV7-8 and TRBJ1-1, with unresolved D. V lost 0 bases and J 0 bases, leaving 8 bases between the germline ends. There are 15 residues in the CDR3. Germline-derived CDR1 and CDR2 are SGHVS and FQNEAQ. The CDR3 reads CASSLAMGLNTEAFF. The CDR3 region has the DNA TGTGCCAGCAGCTTAGCCATGGGATTGAACACTGAAGCTTTCTTT.

The chain couples TRBV20-1 to TRBJ1-1, with TRBD1 as a possible D gene (5 bases). Germline-derived CDR1 and CDR2 are DFQATT and SNEGSKA (reference sequence). Deletions cut 4 bases from V and 10 bases from J, with 13 bases between. CDR3 length: 11 amino acids. CDR3 region: CSAKTGEGAFF. The CDR3 nucleotides are TGCAGTGCTAAGACGGGGGAGGGAGCTTTCTTT.

V is TRBV2 and J is TRBJ2-4; tentatively, D is TRBD2 (5 bases). Deletions cut 4 bases from V and 7 bases from J, with 17 bases between. The CDR3 has 15 amino acids. Germline V gene lookup returns CDR1 SNHLY and CDR2 FYNNEI. DNA for the CDR3: TGTGCCAGCAGTGGAGAGGGCACTCGAGGGAACATTCAGTACTTC. The encoded protein is CASSGEGTRGNIQYF.

The chain couples TRBV19 to TRBJ1-1, with D unresolved. The CDR3 spans 13 residues. Deletions cut 3 bases from V and 5 bases from J, with 10 bases between. Per germline, CDR1 LNHDA and CDR2 SQIVND (reference sequence). CDR3 in amino acids: CASSIGQPTEAFF. The CDR3 nucleotides read TGTGCCAGTAGTATTGGTCAGCCGACTGAAGCTTTCTTT. Together with reference TRBV19 and TRBJ1-1, the CDR3 gives the full variable domain: DGGITQSPKYLFRKEGQNVTLSCEQNLNHDAMYWYRQDPGQGLRLIYYSQIVNDFQKGDIAEGYSVSREKKESFPLTVTSAQKNPTAFYLCASSIGQPTEAFFGQGTRLTVV.

The rearrangement joins TRBV5-1 to TRBJ2-5; TRBD1 matches 7 bases. The V gene's germline CDR1 is SGHRS and CDR2 YFSETQ. CDR3 length: 14 amino acids. Unmatched junction bases numbered 3, after V lost 0 bases and J lost 4 bases. Here the CDR3 DNA reads TGCGCCAGCAGCTTGGGGGGACAGAGAGAGACCCAGTACTTC. It translates to CASSLGGQRETQYF. The full variable domain, rest sourced from reference TRBV5-1 and TRBJ2-5, is KAGVTQTPRYLIKTRGQQVTLSCSPISGHRSVSWYQQTPGQGLQFLFEYFSETQRNKGNFPGRFSGRQFSNSRSEMNVSTLELGDSALYLCASSLGGQRETQYFGPGTRLLVL.

CDR3 sequence (DNA): TGCGCCAGCAGCCAAGAGAGAGGGGGGAACTATGGCTACACCTTC. This translates into CASSQERGGNYGYTF. The rearrangement joins TRBV4-3 to TRBJ1-2; TRBD1 is a possible D gene (6 bases). The germline V gene encodes CDR1 LGHNA and CDR2 YSLEER. The length of the CDR3 is 15 residues. Trimming pared 0 bases from V and 2 bases from J, leaving 10 bases between.

A single count supports this clone. The chain has TRBV11-3 and TRBJ2-1, with TRBD2 matching over 11 bases. Germline CDR1 and CDR2: SGHNT and YENEEA. The CDR3 is 15 amino acids. V was clipped by 1 base and J by 6 bases; unmatched bases: 2. The CDR3 loop reads CASSLGGTSGNEQFF. CDR3 DNA: TGTGCCAGCAGCTTAGGGGGGACTAGCGGCAATGAGCAGTTCTTC. The full variable domain, with the rest looked up from reference TRBV11-3 and TRBJ2-1, is EAGVVQSPRYKIIEKKQPVAFWCNPISGHNTLYWYLQNLGQGPELLIRYENEEAVDDSQLPKDRFSAERLKGVDSTLKIQPAELGDSAVYLCASSLGGTSGNEQFFGPGTRLTVL.

This chain links TRBV7-9 with TRBJ1-4; 8 nucleotides match TRBD1. Trimming removed 5 bases from V and 4 bases from J; junction bases left unmatched: 3. This CDR3 region has 14 residues. Germline CDR1 SEHNR, CDR2 FQNEAQ (reference sequence). The DNA of the CDR3 is TGTGCCAGCAGCCCCGACAGGGGTAATGAAAAACTGTTTTTT. Its translation is CASSPDRGNEKLFF. The entire variable domain, with the rest obtained from reference TRBV7-9 and TRBJ1-4, is as follows: DTGVSQNPRHKITKRGQNVTFRCDPISEHNRLYWYRQTLGQGPEFLTYFQNEAQLEKSRLLSDRFSAERPKGSFSTLEIQRTEQGDSAMYLCASSPDRGNEKLFFGSGTQLSVL.

This chain links TRBV6-5 with TRBJ1-2; 7 bases are a match to TRBD1. Germline lookup yields CDR1 MNHEY and CDR2 SVGAGI. The CDR3 totals 13 residues. V lost 8 bases, J lost 5 bases, and 8 bases stayed unmatched. CDR3 protein: CASAPGQPYGYTF. For the CDR3, the DNA is TGTGCCAGCGCTCCGGGACAGCCGTATGGCTACACCTTC.

J is TRBJ2-5 and V is TRBV25-1; tentative D call: TRBD2 (6 bases). Per the germline V gene, CDR1 is MGHDK and CDR2 is SYGVNS. V lost 1 base to trimming and J lost 4 bases, with 16 bases between them. The CDR3 is 16 amino acids. The CDR3 DNA is TGTGCCAGCAGTGAATCGGTGGGAGGCTCGGGAGAGACCCAGTACTTC. It translates to CASSESVGGSGETQYF.

V is TRBV11-1 and J is TRBJ1-2; D is ambiguous. CDR3 length equals 13 residues. The V gene's germline CDR1 is SGHAT and CDR2 FQDESV (reference sequence). Trimming removed 4 bases from V and 5 bases from J, with 11 bases in between. CDR3 DNA sequence: TGTGCCAGCAGCTCGGAGTACTATTATGGCTACACCTTC. Protein: CASSSEYYYGYTF.